Below, 16 T cell receptor beta chains from the same sample are listed, as sequenced in a study of T cells in women clearing cervical HPV infection. The repertoire was sequenced with immunoSEQ multiplex PCR; TCRdb's copy has only in-frame clones and lacks some. The sample features approximately 39,000 clones, with around 1.7% in its top ten. The sequenced sample consisted of blood buffy coat. These receptors were obtained from a woman aged 18-70 years with a cervical HPV16 infection that either progressed to CIN3+ or cleared (not recorded which).

Note on this clone: The read stops 3 residues short of the end of the CDR3; the missing end is completed from the germline J gene. The V and J genes are TRBV29-1 and TRBJ2-3; D uncertain. Looked up from germline, CDR1 is SQVTM and CDR2 is ANQGSEA. With 5 bases removed from V and 1 base from J, the gap between germline ends came to 7 bases. This CDR3 has 12 residues. The CDR3 here is CSVSRGTDTQYF. The covered CDR3 bases are TGCAGCGTTTCCCGGGGCACAGATACG.

Comment on this clone: The read ends 3 residues early relative to the CDR3; the germline J gene fills the gap. The rearrangement uses TRBV18 and TRBJ1-1; TRBD1 is a possible D gene (5 bases). The CDR3 covers 15 residues. Germline V gene sequence: CDR1 KGHSH, CDR2 LQKENI. This CDR3 reads CASSPGVLAKNIAFF. The part of the CDR3 DNA that was read is TGTGCCAGCTCACCGGGGGTACTAGCCAAAAACATT.

With regard to this clone: Read coverage stops 3 residues before the CDR3 terminus; the germline J gene supplies the remainder. J is TRBJ2-6 and V is TRBV18; 8 bases align to TRBD1. This CDR3 is 17 amino acids long. Per germline, CDR1 KGHSH and CDR2 LQKENI. Trimming at V came to 3 bases and at J to 0 bases, leaving 4 bases not matched to a gene. The CDR3 region is CASSPGTGSSGANVLTF. The sequenced CDR3 bases are TGTGCCAGCTCACCTGGGACAGGCTCCTCTGGGGCCAACGTC. The variable domain in full, completed from reference TRBV18 and TRBJ2-6, reads NAGVMQNPRHLVRRRGQEARLRCSPMKGHSHVYWYRQLPEEGLKFMVYLQKENIIDESGMPKERFSAEFPKEGPSILRIQQVVRGDSAAYFCASSPGTGSSGANVLTFGAGSRLTVL.

A remark on this clone: Read data end 3 residues before the CDR3 end; the end is taken from the germline J gene. V is TRBV6-2 or TRBV6-3 and J is TRBJ1-2; TRBD1 agrees at 7 bases. The germline V gene encodes CDR1 MNHEY and CDR2 SVGEGT. This CDR3 has 16 amino acids. The sequenced CDR3 bases are TGTGCCAGCAGTTATCCCCAGGGAGGGGGCACAGATACC. Translation: CASSYPQGGGTDT. The full-length CDR3 reads as CASSYPQGGGTDTYTF.

In the case of this clone: The CDR3 goes on 3 residues after the read ends, and that part is filled in from the germline J gene. The chain employs TRBV6-2 or TRBV6-3 and TRBJ2-7; TRBD1 matches at 7 bases. V trimming: 5 bases; J trimming: 6 bases; junction bases outside the gene matches: 10. Looked up from germline, CDR1 is MNHEY and CDR2 is SVGEGT. The length of the CDR3 is 14 residues. The CDR3 DNA, read in part, is TGTGCCAGCAGTCAAACGGAAAACAGGGGCGAG. It translates to CASSQTENRGE. The whole CDR3 protein reads CASSQTENRGEQYF.

CDR3 amino acids: CSAQQGGEQFF. Partial CDR3 DNA: TGCAGTGCTCAACAGGGGGGTGAG. The V and J genes are TRBV20-1 and TRBJ2-1; 8 positions agree with TRBD1. The CDR3 end lies 3 residues beyond the end of the read and is filled in from the germline J gene. This CDR3 region has 11 residues. Trimming took 5 bases from V and 9 from J; bases not matched to a gene: 3. CDR1 and CDR2 (germline): DFQATT, SNEGSKA (reference sequence).

CDR3 residues: CASSQGALGKETQYF. The DNA read from the CDR3 is TGTGCCAGCTCCCAAGGGGCATTGGGGAAAGAGACG. J is TRBJ2-3 and V is TRBV18, with D maybe TRBD1 (5 bases). Read coverage stops 3 residues before the CDR3 terminus; the germline J gene supplies the remainder. The CDR3 extends over 15 amino acids. CDR1 is KGHSH and CDR2 is LQKENI in the germline V gene. The full variable domain, in which reference TRBV18 and TRBJ2-3 provide the parts outside the CDR3, is NAGVMQNPRHLVRRRGQEARLRCSPMKGHSHVYWYRQLPEEGLKFMVYLQKENIIDESGMPKERFSAEFPKEGPSILRIQQVVRGDSAAYFCASSQGALGKETQYFGPGTRLTVL.

For this clone: The CDR3 end is not reached by the read, which stops 3 residues before it; the germline J gene fills it in. V is TRBV11-3 and J is TRBJ2-1, with 9 bases aligning to TRBD2. J lost 4 bases, V lost 5 bases, and 6 bases had no gene match. CDR3 size: 15 residues. The germline V gene has CDR1 SGHNT and CDR2 YENEEA. Incomplete CDR3 DNA: TGTGCCAGCAGCCCAAGACTAGCGGTGTACAATGAG. It translates to CASSPRLAVYNE. The CDR3 in full is CASSPRLAVYNEQFF.

A remark on this clone: The read ends 3 residues early relative to the CDR3; the germline J gene fills the gap. This sequence joins TRBV19 and TRBJ1-2; 7 bases fit TRBD1. The V gene's germline CDR1 is LNHDA and CDR2 SQIVND (reference sequence). This CDR3 region has 15 residues. The sequenced part of the CDR3 DNA is TGTGCCAGTAGTATTTGGCTAGCGGGGACAGATACC. Protein sequence: CASSIWLAGTDT. The whole CDR3 region reads CASSIWLAGTDTYTF.

Points on this clone: The read halts 3 residues ahead of the CDR3 end, with the missing end drawn from the germline J gene. V gene TRBV6-2 or TRBV6-3 combines with J gene TRBJ1-5; D is uncertain. Germline assignment: CDR1 MNHEY and CDR2 SVGEGT. Between the trimmed V and J ends, which lost 7 bases and 0 bases, there was a span of 7 bases. This CDR3 region has 13 residues. The sequenced part of the CDR3 DNA is TGTGCCAGCACGACAAATAGCAATCAGCCC. Its translation: CASTTNSNQP. The whole CDR3 is CASTTNSNQPQHF.

As regards this clone: The CDR3 end is not reached by the read, which stops 3 residues before it; the germline J gene fills it in. Within the sample, other DNA sequences also encode this same CDR3. V usage is TRBV2 and J usage is TRBJ1-3; 8 bases fit TRBD1. The CDR3 is 11 residues long. CDR1 and CDR2 from the germline V gene are SNHLY and FYNNEI. The chain's CDR3 is CASSLTGGIYF. CDR3 bases read: TGTGCCAGCAGTCTCACAGGGGGC.

Concerning this clone itself: The read gets to within 3 residues of the CDR3 end, and the germline J gene fills in the rest. V and J are TRBV18 and TRBJ2-7, with D perhaps matching TRBD2 (7 bases). The ends were cut back, 3 bases at V and 3 bases at J, with 15 bases in the middle. The V gene's germline CDR1 is KGHSH and CDR2 LQKENI. CDR3 length equals 15 residues. The CDR3 bases that were read are TGTGCCAGCTCACCGGGGGGGCGGCCCGTCTACGAG. Amino acid sequence: CASSPGGRPVYE. The complete CDR3 protein is CASSPGGRPVYEQYF.

Notes on this clone: The CDR3 end falls 3 residues outside the read, so it is completed with the germline J gene. The chain carries TRBV30 and TRBJ2-2, with D possibly matching TRBD1 (6 bases). V was cut by 1 base and J by 2 bases, with 14 bases left in between. This CDR3 has 16 amino acids. Germline V gene lookup returns CDR1 GTSNPN and CDR2 SVGIG (reference sequence). CDR3 region: CAWSEDSPINTGELFF. The DNA read from the CDR3 is TGTGCCTGGAGTGAGGACAGCCCAATTAACACCGGGGAG.

CDR3 sequence reads: CSVDTAAQETQYF. The part of the CDR3 DNA that was read is TGCAGCGTTGACACAGCGGCTCAAGAGACG. J is TRBJ2-3 and V is TRBV29-1; a possible D gene is TRBD2 (5 bases). The read finishes 3 residues shy of the CDR3 end, and the germline J gene is used to complete it. Germline V gene sequence: CDR1 SQVTM, CDR2 ANQGSEA. The CDR3 covers 13 residues.

For this clone: From the germline J gene comes the end of the CDR3, since the read stops 3 residues before it. V gene TRBV19 combines with J gene TRBJ1-6; TRBD1 matches at 8 bases. J was trimmed by 7 bases and V by 9 bases; bases with no gene match: 2. The CDR3 is made up of 12 amino acids. Looked up from germline, CDR1 is LNHDA and CDR2 is SQIVND (reference sequence). The CDR3 bases that were read are TGTGCCAGCCGGACAGGGAATTCACCC. Translated, it gives CASRTGNSP. The full CDR3 protein is CASRTGNSPLHF.

About this clone: The read finishes 3 residues shy of the CDR3 end, and the germline J gene is used to complete it. V and J are TRBV10-3 and TRBJ1-1, with D possibly matching TRBD1 (5 bases). Germline V gene sequence: CDR1 ENHRY, CDR2 SYGVKD. The CDR3 length is 13 residues. V lost 3 bases and J 3 bases, leaving 8 bases between the germline ends. The sequenced part of the CDR3 DNA is TGTGCCATCAGTGACAGGGAGGACACTGAA. This translates into CAISDREDTE. The full CDR3 protein is CAISDREDTEAFF.